This T cell receptor (beta chain) originates from a study of Ad26.COV2.S vaccination and SARS-CoV-2 variants. The wider study: Ad26.COV2.S arm of COV1001 included the donor.

Documented treatment: 19 received Ad26.COV2.S at low or high dose, single or two shots; several received placebo; per-sample allocation not given. Material that was analyzed had been drawn on day 63 after the first vaccine or placebo injection. Germline V lookup: CDR1 LGHNA, CDR2 YSLEER. The germline V and J ends were trimmed by 6 bases and 6 bases, with 17 bases remaining between them. The CDR3 has 14 residues. TCRdb's copy holds only in-frame clones and misses some; the assay was immunoSEQ multiplex PCR. Of fewer than 600,000 clones listed, about nine tenths were seen once; the top ten hold about 1.5%.

The sequence was collected from a person aged 18-60 years who received the Ad26.COV2.S COVID-19 vaccine or a placebo. The genes are TRBV4-3 and TRBJ1-2; D is ambiguous. This specimen consisted of peripheral blood, obtained in a trial of Ad26.COV2.S vaccine versus placebo. The CDR3: CASSFSSAEDGYTF. CDR3 sequence (DNA): TGCGCCAGCAGTTTTTCGTCCGCTGAGGATGGCTACACCTTC.